The T cell receptor beta chain described here comes from a study of T cell repertoires in cytomegalovirus infection. Study-wide background: Indications came from public TCR beta signatures; they pointed to CMV infection and to a matching HLA type.

As to this clonotype: As yet, its antigen is unknown.

TCRdb reprocessed the reads with MiXCR, giving one entry per CDR3 protein. The table lists 250,000 to 300,000 distinct CDR3 sequences, around 20% of them singletons, with approximately 20% in the top ten. Notes on the study in general: Individuals carrying CMV plus the relevant HLA were identified by cumulative frequency of public TCR beta families.

V shed 5 bases, J shed 2 bases, and the junction held 13 bases outside the gene matches. This CDR3 is 18 amino acids long. The germline V gene has CDR1 SGHTA and CDR2 FQGNSA. The TCR sequence derives from a human donor in good health (CMV status not recorded). Some clones in this sample may be carry-over from other donors' samples. Source: cultured PBMCs, taken from culture after CMV antigen stimulation. The V call is TRBV7-2, the J call TRBJ2-1, with 9 bases that match TRBD2. The CDR3 sequence: CASSKWGLAEGAYNEQFF. The CDR3 DNA reads as TGTGCCAGCAGCAAGTGGGGACTAGCTGAGGGGGCCTACAATGAGCAGTTCTTC. The full variable domain, in which reference TRBV7-2 and TRBJ2-1 provide the parts outside the CDR3, is GAGVSQSPSNKVTEKGKDVELRCDPISGHTALYWYRQSLGQGLEFLIYFQGNSAPDKSGLPSDRFSAERTGGSVSTLTIQRTQQEDSAVYLCASSKWGLAEGAYNEQFFGPGTRLTVL.